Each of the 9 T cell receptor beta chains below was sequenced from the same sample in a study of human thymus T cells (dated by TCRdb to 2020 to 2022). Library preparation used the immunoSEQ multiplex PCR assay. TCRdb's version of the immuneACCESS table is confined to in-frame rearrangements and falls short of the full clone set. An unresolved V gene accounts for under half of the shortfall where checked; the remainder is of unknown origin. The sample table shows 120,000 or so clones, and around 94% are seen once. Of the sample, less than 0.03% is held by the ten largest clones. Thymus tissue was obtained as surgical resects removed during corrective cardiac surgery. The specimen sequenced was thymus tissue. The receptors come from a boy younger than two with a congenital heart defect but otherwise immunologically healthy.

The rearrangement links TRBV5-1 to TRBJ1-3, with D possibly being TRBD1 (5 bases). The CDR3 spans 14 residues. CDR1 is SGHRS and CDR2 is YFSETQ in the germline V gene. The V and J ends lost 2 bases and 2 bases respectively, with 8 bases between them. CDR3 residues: CASSLGDTGNTIYF. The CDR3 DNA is TGCGCCAGCAGCTTAGGGGATACTGGAAACACCATATATTTT.

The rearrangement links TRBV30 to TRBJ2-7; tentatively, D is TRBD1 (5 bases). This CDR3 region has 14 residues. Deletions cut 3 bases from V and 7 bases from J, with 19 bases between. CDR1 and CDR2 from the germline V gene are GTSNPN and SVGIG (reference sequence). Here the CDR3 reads CAWRCLGQNEEQYF. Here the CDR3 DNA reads TGTGCCTGGAGGTGCCTCGGACAAAATGAGGAGCAGTACTTC.

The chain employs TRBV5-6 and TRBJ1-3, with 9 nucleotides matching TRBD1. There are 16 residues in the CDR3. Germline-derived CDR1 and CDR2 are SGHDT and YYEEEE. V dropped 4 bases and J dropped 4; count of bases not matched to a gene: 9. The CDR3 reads CASSRPGTGYGNTIYF. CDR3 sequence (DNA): TGTGCCAGCAGCCGTCCCGGGACAGGGTACGGAAACACCATATATTTT.

CDR3 nucleotides: TGTGCCAGCAGCTCGGCGGGACTAGCGGGGCTAGAGACCCAGTACTTC. It specifies CASSSAGLAGLETQYF. V and J are TRBV11-2 and TRBJ2-5; 13 nucleotides align to TRBD2. The V gene's germline CDR1 is SGHAT and CDR2 FQNNGV. CDR3 length: 16 amino acids. The V gene end was trimmed by 4 bases and the J gene end by 4 bases; junction bases not matched to a gene: 6.

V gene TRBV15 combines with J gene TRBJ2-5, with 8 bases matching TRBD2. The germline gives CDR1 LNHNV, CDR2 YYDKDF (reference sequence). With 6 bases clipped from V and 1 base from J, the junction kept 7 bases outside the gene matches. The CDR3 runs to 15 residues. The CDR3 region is CATRGSSGLQETQYF. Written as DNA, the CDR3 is TGTGCCACCAGAGGCTCTAGCGGGCTCCAAGAGACCCAGTACTTC.

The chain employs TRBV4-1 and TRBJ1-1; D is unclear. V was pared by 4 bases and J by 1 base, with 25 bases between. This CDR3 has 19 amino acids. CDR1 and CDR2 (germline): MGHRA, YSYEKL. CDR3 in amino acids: CASSPYRPTWRAENTEAFF. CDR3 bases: TGCGCCAGCAGCCCCTATCGACCGACCTGGCGGGCGGAGAACACTGAAGCTTTCTTT.

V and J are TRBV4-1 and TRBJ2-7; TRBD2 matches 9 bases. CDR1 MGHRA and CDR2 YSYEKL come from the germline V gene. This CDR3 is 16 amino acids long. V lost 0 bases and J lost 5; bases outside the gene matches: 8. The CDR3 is CASSQDRLAGYNEQYF. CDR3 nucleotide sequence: TGCGCCAGCAGCCAAGATCGTCTAGCGGGGTATAACGAGCAGTACTTC.

The chain's CDR3 is CASSPQTGGPDTQYF. The CDR3 bases are TGTGCCAGCAGTCCCCAGACAGGGGGACCAGATACGCAGTATTTT. The chain has TRBV27 and TRBJ2-3; 9 bases fit TRBD1. The CDR3 loop spans 15 amino acids. Germline V CDR1 and CDR2: MNHEY, SMNVEV (reference sequence). With 5 bases clipped from V and 4 bases from J, the junction kept 7 bases outside the gene matches.

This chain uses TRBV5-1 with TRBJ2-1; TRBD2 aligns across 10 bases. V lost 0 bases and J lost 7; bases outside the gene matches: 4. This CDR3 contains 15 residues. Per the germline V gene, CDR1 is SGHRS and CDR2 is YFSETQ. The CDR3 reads CASSLEASGGNEQFF. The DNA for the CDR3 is TGCGCCAGCAGCTTGGAGGCTAGCGGGGGTAATGAGCAGTTCTTC.